A selection of T cell receptor beta chains follows, all from one sample in a study of shared clonotypes between healthy human individuals. Sequenced by immunoSEQ multiplex PCR; TCRdb stores in-frame clones only, minus some. The sample has about 490,000 clones, around 80% seen once. The sequenced material came from PBMCs. These receptors all come from a middle-aged woman in good health. Some clones in this sample may be carry-over from other donors' samples. Both conserved end residues are part of each CDR3. D genes are given only for firm matches. Some rows have no size entry. The others give once, few or many, or a class for an expanded clone.

J gene: TRBJ1-5; V gene: TRBV27; D gene: .; clone size: .; CDR3 protein: CASSLQGNQPQHF; CDR3 DNA: TGTGCCAGCAGTTTACAGGGGAATCAGCCCCAGCATTTT
J gene: TRBJ2-2; V gene: TRBV6-4; D gene: TRBD1; clone size: .; CDR3 protein: CASSRSGTGNTGELFF; CDR3 DNA: TGTGCCAGCAGTCGATCCGGGACAGGGAACACCGGGGAGCTGTTTTTT
J gene: TRBJ2-6; V gene: TRBV28; D gene: .; clone size: .; CDR3 protein: CASGYPGSGANVLTF; CDR3 DNA: TGTGCCAGCGGATATCCTGGGTCCGGGGCCAACGTCCTGACTTTC
J gene: TRBJ2-7; V gene: TRBV19; D gene: .; clone size: .; CDR3 protein: CASSIQVWFEQYF; CDR3 DNA: TGTGCCAGTAGTATACAGGTTTGGTTTGAGCAGTACTTC
J gene: TRBJ1-1; V gene: TRBV28; D gene: .; clone size: .; CDR3 protein: CASTTLGGFTEAFF; CDR3 DNA: TGTGCCAGCACCACCCTTGGGGGATTCACTGAAGCTTTCTTT
J gene: TRBJ2-5; V gene: TRBV10-3; D gene: TRBD2; clone size: .; CDR3 protein: CAISEKLANSQETQYF; CDR3 DNA: TGTGCCATCAGTGAGAAACTAGCGAACTCGCAAGAGACCCAGTACTTC
J gene: TRBJ1-2; V gene: TRBV4-1; D gene: .; clone size: .; CDR3 protein: CASSQPSKRRTNNYGYTF; CDR3 DNA: TGCGCCAGCAGCCAACCCTCTAAACGCCGGACAAATAACTATGGCTACACCTTC
J gene: TRBJ2-7; V gene: TRBV7-3; D gene: TRBD1; clone size: many; CDR3 protein: CASSETGNDYEQYF; CDR3 DNA: TGTGCCAGCAGCGAGACAGGGAATGATTACGAGCAGTACTTC
J gene: TRBJ1-2; V gene: TRBV7-8; D gene: .; clone size: .; CDR3 protein: CASSLGRTRPHKWGYTF; CDR3 DNA: TGTGCCAGCAGCTTAGGAAGGACCCGGCCCCACAAGTGGGGCTACACCTTC
J gene: TRBJ2-1; V gene: TRBV12-5; D gene: .; clone size: .; CDR3 protein: CASEGYNEQFF; CDR3 DNA: TGTGCTAGTGAGGGTTACAATGAGCAGTTCTTC
J gene: TRBJ2-3; V gene: TRBV18; D gene: .; clone size: .; CDR3 protein: CASSDSTTDTQYF; CDR3 DNA: TGTGCCAGCTCCGACAGTACCACAGATACGCAGTATTTT
J gene: TRBJ2-7; V gene: TRBV6-6; D gene: TRBD2; clone size: few; CDR3 protein: CASRWTSGRYEQYF; CDR3 DNA: TGTGCCAGCAGGTGGACTAGCGGGAGATACGAGCAGTACTTC
J gene: TRBJ2-7; V gene: TRBV6-1; D gene: .; clone size: .; CDR3 protein: CASSDNLANYEQYF; CDR3 DNA: TGTGCCAGCAGTGACAACCTAGCGAACTACGAGCAGTACTTC
J gene: TRBJ2-2; V gene: TRBV7-2; D gene: .; clone size: once; CDR3 protein: CASSLLGGANTGELFF; CDR3 DNA: TGTGCCAGCAGCTTACTGGGGGGAGCTAACACCGGGGAGCTGTTTTTT
J gene: TRBJ2-7; V gene: TRBV19; D gene: TRBD2; clone size: .; CDR3 protein: CASIESGRPPYEQYF; CDR3 DNA: TGTGCCAGTATTGAGAGCGGGAGGCCCCCCTACGAGCAGTACTTC
J gene: TRBJ2-3; V gene: TRBV7-9; D gene: .; clone size: .; CDR3 protein: CASSFPDETTDTQYF; CDR3 DNA: TGTGCCAGCAGCTTCCCTGATGAGACAACAGATACGCAGTATTTT
J gene: TRBJ1-4; V gene: TRBV30; D gene: .; clone size: .; CDR3 protein: CAWSVWAGAHEKLFF; CDR3 DNA: TGTGCCTGGAGTGTATGGGCGGGGGCCCATGAAAAACTGTTTTTT
J gene: TRBJ2-6; V gene: TRBV10-3; D gene: .; clone size: .; CDR3 protein: CAIRIDRLASSSGANVLTF; CDR3 DNA: TGTGCCATCAGGATCGACCGACTGGCCAGCAGCTCTGGGGCCAACGTCCTGACTTTC
J gene: TRBJ1-3; V gene: TRBV18; D gene: .; clone size: .; CDR3 protein: CASSPRAKTAVSGNTIYF; CDR3 DNA: TGTGCCAGCTCACCACGGGCAAAGACAGCCGTCTCTGGAAACACCATATATTTT
J gene: TRBJ1-1; V gene: TRBV5-1; D gene: TRBD1; clone size: .; CDR3 protein: CASSLVGTGGAGAEAFF; CDR3 DNA: TGCGCCAGCAGCTTGGTCGGGACAGGGGGCGCAGGTGCTGAAGCTTTCTTT
J gene: TRBJ2-7; V gene: TRBV6-1; D gene: .; clone size: .; CDR3 protein: CASSEVRGSEQYF; CDR3 DNA: TGTGCCAGCAGTGAAGTTCGGGGTAGCGAGCAGTACTTC
J gene: TRBJ1-1; V gene: TRBV18; D gene: .; clone size: few; CDR3 protein: CASSPDLTEAFF; CDR3 DNA: TGTGCCAGCTCACCGGACCTCACTGAAGCTTTCTTT
J gene: TRBJ2-1; V gene: TRBV5-1; D gene: TRBD1; clone size: .; CDR3 protein: CASSLTGTAEYNEQFF; CDR3 DNA: TGCGCCAGCAGCTTGACCGGGACAGCGGAGTACAATGAGCAGTTCTTC
J gene: TRBJ2-7; V gene: TRBV7-8; D gene: .; clone size: .; CDR3 protein: CASSPGGLANKGEEQYF; CDR3 DNA: TGTGCCAGCAGCCCCGGGGGTCTAGCGAATAAGGGAGAGGAGCAGTACTTC
J gene: TRBJ1-4; V gene: TRBV28; D gene: .; clone size: once; CDR3 protein: CASSFWENNEKLFF; CDR3 DNA: TGTGCCAGCAGTTTTTGGGAGAATAATGAAAAACTGTTTTTT
J gene: TRBJ2-3; V gene: TRBV6-5; D gene: .; clone size: .; CDR3 protein: CASSYSPEGDTQYF; CDR3 DNA: TGTGCCAGCAGTTACTCGCCTGAGGGAGATACGCAGTATTTT
J gene: TRBJ2-3; V gene: TRBV11-3; D gene: TRBD2; clone size: .; CDR3 protein: CASSADPGGDTQYF; CDR3 DNA: TGTGCCAGCAGCGCCGACCCGGGGGGAGATACGCAGTATTTT
J gene: TRBJ2-1; V gene: TRBV12-1; D gene: .; clone size: .; CDR3 protein: CASSLKTSGKDRDYNEQFF; CDR3 DNA: TGTGCCAGCAGCTTGAAGACTAGCGGGAAAGACAGGGACTACAATGAGCAGTTCTTC
J gene: TRBJ2-1; V gene: TRBV10-1; D gene: .; clone size: .; CDR3 protein: CASSGRGVYNEQFF; CDR3 DNA: TGCGCCAGCAGTGGACGTGGGGTATACAATGAGCAGTTCTTC
J gene: TRBJ1-4; V gene: TRBV4-1; D gene: .; clone size: .; CDR3 protein: CASRRTGATNEKLFF; CDR3 DNA: TGCGCCAGCAGGCGAACAGGAGCAACTAATGAAAAACTGTTTTTT
J gene: TRBJ2-1; V gene: TRBV6-5; D gene: TRBD2; clone size: .; CDR3 protein: CASRRTSGAYNEQFF; CDR3 DNA: TGTGCCAGCAGAAGGACTAGCGGGGCCTACAATGAGCAGTTCTTC
J gene: TRBJ2-1; V gene: TRBV4-3; D gene: .; clone size: .; CDR3 protein: CASSQDFYNEQFF; CDR3 DNA: TGCGCCAGCAGCCAAGACTTCTACAATGAGCAGTTCTTC
J gene: TRBJ2-1; V gene: TRBV19; D gene: .; clone size: .; CDR3 protein: CASSIDGASRGNEQFF; CDR3 DNA: TGTGCCAGTAGTATAGATGGGGCCTCGAGGGGCAATGAGCAGTTCTTC
J gene: TRBJ2-3; V gene: TRBV7-8; D gene: TRBD2; clone size: .; CDR3 protein: CASRPGLAPFRADTQYF; CDR3 DNA: TGTGCCAGCAGGCCGGGACTAGCGCCCTTCCGTGCAGATACGCAGTATTTT
J gene: TRBJ1-5; V gene: TRBV6-1; D gene: .; clone size: .; CDR3 protein: CASKVVGNSNQPQHF; CDR3 DNA: TGTGCCAGCAAAGTGGTCGGAAATAGCAATCAGCCCCAGCATTTT
J gene: TRBJ1-1; V gene: TRBV11-3; D gene: .; clone size: .; CDR3 protein: CASSRGGENTEAFF; CDR3 DNA: TGTGCCAGTTCGCGAGGGGGGGAGAACACTGAAGCTTTCTTT
J gene: TRBJ2-7; V gene: TRBV2; D gene: TRBD1; clone size: .; CDR3 protein: CASSHRDRSYEQYF; CDR3 DNA: TGTGCCAGTAGCCACCGGGACAGAAGCTACGAGCAGTACTTC
J gene: TRBJ1-4; V gene: TRBV30; D gene: .; clone size: .; CDR3 protein: CAWNRGRGSEKLFF; CDR3 DNA: TGTGCCTGGAATCGTGGCAGGGGATCTGAAAAACTGTTTTTT
J gene: TRBJ2-1; V gene: TRBV5-1; D gene: TRBD1; clone size: .; CDR3 protein: CASTDRDWYNEQFF; CDR3 DNA: TGCGCCAGCACGGACAGGGACTGGTACAATGAGCAGTTCTTC
J gene: TRBJ2-7; V gene: TRBV5-1; D gene: .; clone size: .; CDR3 protein: CASSLESSSYEQYF; CDR3 DNA: TGCGCCAGCAGCTTGGAGTCTAGCTCCTACGAGCAGTACTTC
J gene: TRBJ2-3; V gene: TRBV10-3; D gene: .; clone size: .; CDR3 protein: CAISGGFDFTDTQYF; CDR3 DNA: TGTGCCATCAGTGGAGGGTTCGATTTCACAGATACGCAGTATTTT
J gene: TRBJ1-2; V gene: TRBV5-1; D gene: TRBD1; clone size: .; CDR3 protein: CASSRGQETNYGYTF; CDR3 DNA: TGCGCCAGCAGTAGAGGACAGGAAACTAACTATGGCTACACCTTC
J gene: TRBJ1-2; V gene: TRBV28; D gene: .; clone size: .; CDR3 protein: CASSTIDPQGTANYGYTF; CDR3 DNA: TGTGCCAGCAGTACTATTGACCCACAGGGTACAGCTAACTATGGCTACACCTTC
J gene: TRBJ2-1; V gene: TRBV9; D gene: .; clone size: .; CDR3 protein: CASSVRTGGSEQFF; CDR3 DNA: TGTGCCAGCAGCGTCAGGACCGGAGGGAGTGAGCAGTTCTTC
J gene: TRBJ2-6; V gene: TRBV19; D gene: TRBD1; clone size: .; CDR3 protein: CASSTRQGVGSGANVLTF; CDR3 DNA: TGTGCCAGTAGTACCAGACAGGGGGTTGGCTCTGGGGCCAACGTCCTGACTTTC
J gene: TRBJ2-1; V gene: TRBV29-1; D gene: TRBD2; clone size: .; CDR3 protein: CSVEDPSGRAGGEQFF; CDR3 DNA: TGCAGCGTTGAAGACCCTAGCGGGAGGGCCGGAGGTGAGCAGTTCTTC
J gene: TRBJ1-5; V gene: TRBV6-6; D gene: .; clone size: .; CDR3 protein: CASRGQAGQPQHF; CDR3 DNA: TGTGCCAGCAGAGGCCAGGCGGGACAGCCCCAGCATTTT
J gene: TRBJ2-5; V gene: TRBV7-2; D gene: .; clone size: .; CDR3 protein: CASRTTGSSGETQYF; CDR3 DNA: TGTGCCAGCAGGACCACAGGGTCCTCCGGGGAGACCCAGTACTTC
J gene: TRBJ1-2; V gene: TRBV6-5; D gene: TRBD1; clone size: .; CDR3 protein: CASSYSLTGRGYTF; CDR3 DNA: TGTGCCAGCAGTTACTCGTTGACAGGGCGAGGCTACACCTTC
J gene: TRBJ2-7; V gene: TRBV7-8; D gene: TRBD1; clone size: .; CDR3 protein: CASSLTGTGFYEQYF; CDR3 DNA: TGTGCCAGCAGCTTAACCGGGACAGGATTCTACGAGCAGTACTTC
J gene: TRBJ1-6; V gene: TRBV28; D gene: .; clone size: .; CDR3 protein: CASSLQGRGSPLHF; CDR3 DNA: TGTGCCAGCAGTTTACAAGGACGCGGTTCACCCCTCCACTTT
J gene: TRBJ2-7; V gene: TRBV11-1; D gene: TRBD2; clone size: few; CDR3 protein: CASSPGLAGGAPYEQYF; CDR3 DNA: TGTGCCAGCAGCCCGGGACTAGCGGGAGGGGCCCCCTACGAGCAGTACTTC
J gene: TRBJ2-4; V gene: TRBV5-4; D gene: .; clone size: .; CDR3 protein: CASSLPAGAKNIQYF; CDR3 DNA: TGTGCCAGCAGCTTGCCGGCGGGGGCCAAAAACATTCAGTACTTC